This is a list of T cell receptor beta chains from one sample in a study of blood T cell repertoires in COVID-19. TCRdb keeps only in-frame clones here, not all; method: immunoSEQ multiplex PCR. The sample carries 65,000 or so clones, roughly four fifths recorded once. The material sequenced was peripheral blood. Every receptor here comes from an elderly man with acute or convalescent COVID-19. Each CDR3 is given with its conserved first and last residue. Fields, in order: V gene, J gene, CDR3 length, clone size, D gene, CDR3 protein, CDR3 DNA. D genes are given only for firm matches. Only part of the rows carry a size: once, few, many, or a class if the clone is expanded.

TRBV19	TRBJ2-5	15	NA	NA	CASSMSPRVRETQYF	TGTGCCAGTAGTATGAGTCCCCGCGTGCGGGAGACCCAGTACTTC
TRBV11-1	TRBJ1-3	15	NA	NA	CASSFNRVSGNTIYF	TGTGCCAGCAGCTTCAACAGGGTCTCTGGAAACACCATATATTTT
TRBV6-5	TRBJ2-2	14	NA	NA	CASSYDSGTGELFF	TGTGCCAGCAGTTACGATTCGGGAACCGGGGAGCTGTTTTTT
TRBV4-2	TRBJ2-3	16	NA	TRBD2	CASSQAIAGGPDTQYF	TGTGCCAGCAGCCAAGCAATAGCGGGGGGGCCAGATACGCAGTATTTT
TRBV7-2	TRBJ2-7	15	NA	NA	CASSLVSASSYEQYF	TGTGCCAGCAGCTTAGTGAGCGCGAGCTCCTACGAGCAGTACTTC
TRBV2	TRBJ2-3	15	NA	TRBD1	CASSETGTGTDTQYF	TGTGCCAGCAGTGAAACCGGGACAGGCACAGATACGCAGTATTTT
TRBV11-3	TRBJ1-1	12	NA	NA	CASSRRDTEAFF	TGTGCCAGCAGCCGGCGGGACACTGAAGCTTTCTTT
TRBV10-3	TRBJ1-5	14	NA	TRBD1	CAIRTGVGNQPQHF	TGTGCCATCAGAACAGGGGTAGGCAATCAGCCCCAGCATTTT
TRBV29-1	TRBJ2-7	12	NA	NA	CSVIGSSYEQYF	TGCAGCGTTATAGGGAGCTCCTACGAGCAGTACTTC
TRBV9	TRBJ2-1	14	NA	TRBD2	CASSVDGASGVQFF	TGTGCCAGCAGCGTAGATGGGGCTAGCGGGGTTCAGTTCTTC
TRBV7-2	TRBJ2-5	12	NA	NA	CASSRRVETQYF	TGTGCCAGCAGCCGGCGGGTCGAGACCCAGTACTTC
TRBV5-1	TRBJ2-2	17	NA	NA	CASSLPVARGNTGELFF	TGCGCCAGCAGCTTGCCAGTGGCCCGGGGAAACACCGGGGAGCTGTTTTTT
TRBV25-1	TRBJ2-7	14	NA	NA	CASSEAGIINEQYF	TGTGCCAGCAGTGAGGCAGGGATCATCAACGAGCAGTACTTC
TRBV2	TRBJ2-1	14	NA	TRBD2	CATRRGSSYNEQFF	TGTGCCACGCGACGCGGGAGCTCCTACAATGAGCAGTTCTTC
TRBV27	TRBJ1-5	16	once	NA	CASSAQGGGRFQPQHF	TGTGCCAGCAGTGCCCAGGGCGGGGGGCGGTTTCAGCCCCAGCATTTT
TRBV6-5	TRBJ1-1	13	NA	NA	CASSPRRNTEAFF	TGTGCCAGCAGTCCGAGGAGGAACACTGAAGCTTTCTTT
TRBV18	TRBJ1-4	16	NA	TRBD1	CASSPLTGGTNEKLFF	TGTGCCAGCTCACCGCTTACAGGGGGAACTAATGAAAAACTGTTTTTT
TRBV10-3	TRBJ1-2	11	once	NA	CAISKGDGYTF	TGTGCCATCAGTAAGGGAGATGGCTACACCTTC
TRBV5-1	TRBJ2-7	16	NA	TRBD1	CASSFRAGTGVNEQYF	TGCGCCAGCAGCTTTAGGGCTGGGACAGGGGTCAACGAGCAGTACTTC
TRBV4-1	TRBJ2-6	17	NA	TRBD1	CASSQDLGGVGANVLTF	TGCGCCAGCAGCCAAGATTTAGGGGGCGTTGGGGCCAACGTCCTGACTTTC
TRBV4-2	TRBJ1-5	14	NA	TRBD1	CASSQGTGAQPQHF	TGTGCCAGCAGCCAAGGGACAGGGGCGCAGCCCCAGCATTTT
TRBV12-3/TRBV12-4	TRBJ1-1	13	NA	NA	CASSLGRNTEAFF	TGTGCCAGCAGTTTGGGGCGGAACACTGAAGCTTTCTTT
TRBV24-1	TRBJ1-1	16	NA	TRBD1	CATSDPYRGPDTEAFF	TGTGCCACCAGTGATCCATACAGGGGGCCGGACACTGAAGCTTTCTTT
TRBV2	TRBJ2-1	14	once	NA	CASSEMLGGDEQFF	TGTGCCAGCAGTGAAATGTTAGGAGGGGATGAGCAGTTCTTC
TRBV30	TRBJ2-3	21	NA	NA	CAWSVLRTETRVGRGTDTQYF	TGTGCCTGGAGTGTCTTAAGGACCGAGACTAGAGTGGGCCGAGGCACAGATACGCAGTATTTT
TRBV5-1	TRBJ2-1	14	NA	NA	CASSLHSSYNEQFF	TGCGCCAGCAGCTTGCACAGCTCCTACAATGAGCAGTTCTTC
TRBV4-1	TRBJ1-6	17	NA	TRBD1	CASSRSQGGRNNSPLHF	TGCGCCAGCAGCCGATCCCAAGGGGGCAGAAATAATTCACCCCTCCACTTT
TRBV4-2	TRBJ1-6	15	few	NA	CASSPVSGSNSPLHF	TGTGCCAGCAGCCCCGTTTCAGGTTCTAATTCACCCCTCCACTTT
TRBV2	TRBJ1-6	14	once	NA	CATAVRDSNSPLHF	TGTGCCACGGCTGTCCGGGACTCCAATTCACCCCTCCACTTT
TRBV19	TRBJ2-1	14	NA	NA	CASNGGRPFNEQFF	TGTGCCAGTAATGGCGGGCGTCCGTTCAATGAGCAGTTCTTC